The 17 T cell receptor beta chains in this list originate from one sample, sequenced in a study of shared clonotypes between healthy human individuals. Clones were read by immunoSEQ multiplex PCR, and TCRdb kept only the in-frame ones, dropping some. The table lists roughly 700,000 clones, approximately 74% of them singletons. The sequencing input was memory CD4+ T cells sorted from blood. Subset: CD45RA-negative fraction. These receptors all stem from a woman aged 30 to 39 in good health.

CDR3 nucleotides: TGTGCCAGCTCACCGGGACAGCACACCGGGGAGCTGTTTTTT. The encoded protein is CASSPGQHTGELFF. The chain couples TRBV18 to TRBJ2-2, with 7 nucleotides matching TRBD1. The J segment lost 3 bases and the V segment lost 3 bases, leaving 1 base of the junction unmatched. The CDR3 extends over 14 amino acids. Germline CDR1 reads KGHSH; CDR2 reads LQKENI.

This clone was recorded only once. The chain joins TRBV11-3 to TRBJ1-5, with D unresolved. The CDR3 is 15 residues long. V was cut by 2 bases and J by 0 bases, with 8 bases left in between. The germline V gene has CDR1 SGHNT and CDR2 YENEEA. The CDR3 nucleotides read TGTGCCAGCAGCTTAATAGGGTATAGCAATCAGCCCCAGCATTTT. This encodes CASSLIGYSNQPQHF.

The chain recombines TRBV28 with TRBJ2-7, with 15 bases that match TRBD2. V trimming: 2 bases; J trimming: 12 bases; junction bases outside the gene matches: 5. CDR3 size: 14 residues. Germline values: CDR1 MDHEN, CDR2 SYDVKM. The CDR3 sequence is CASSLGTSGRMVYF. Written as DNA, the CDR3 is TGTGCCAGCAGTTTAGGGACTAGCGGGAGGATGGTGTACTTC. Looking up the rest from reference TRBV28 and TRBJ2-7 gives the full variable domain: DVKVTQSSRYLVKRTGEKVFLECVQDMDHENMFWYRQDPGLGLRLIYFSYDVKMKEKGDIPEGYSVSREKKERFSLILESASTNQTSMYLCASSLGTSGRMVYFGPGTRLTVT.

This clone turned up a few times. The chain recombines TRBV11-3 with TRBJ2-2, with 7 bases identical to TRBD2. The CDR3 is 16 residues long. After removal of 3 bases from V and 0 bases from J, the junction contained 4 bases not matched to a gene. The germline V gene has CDR1 SGHNT and CDR2 YENEEA. The CDR3 sequence: CASSFQLASNTGELFF. Written as DNA, the CDR3 is TGTGCCAGCAGCTTCCAACTAGCGTCGAACACCGGGGAGCTGTTTTTT.

The chain combines TRBV6-5 with TRBJ2-2, with TRBD1 as a possible D gene (5 bases). The germline V gene has CDR1 MNHEY and CDR2 SVGAGI. V was pared by 2 bases and J by 2 bases, with 6 bases between. The CDR3 contains 14 residues. The CDR3 here is CASSYRGNTGELFF. The DNA of the CDR3 is TGTGCCAGCAGTTACAGGGGAAACACCGGGGAGCTGTTTTTT.

This sequence joins TRBV29-1 and TRBJ1-1; possible D gene TRBD1, 5 bases. Germline V gene lookup returns CDR1 SQVTM and CDR2 ANQGSEA. Trimming left V 6 bases short and J 1 base short, with 27 bases between. CDR3 length: 18 amino acids. The CDR3 is CSVPGYPTKGRPNTEAFF. DNA for the CDR3: TGCAGCGTGCCAGGGTATCCGACAAAGGGACGGCCGAACACTGAAGCTTTCTTT.

The chain has TRBV28 and TRBJ2-7; 14 bases are shared with TRBD2. Germline CDR1 and CDR2: MDHEN and SYDVKM. CDR3 length: 15 amino acids. V shed 2 bases, J shed 6 bases, and the junction held 3 bases outside the gene matches. The CDR3 spells CASSLGTSGSREQYF. The CDR3 nucleotides read TGTGCCAGCAGTTTAGGGACTAGCGGGAGCCGCGAGCAGTACTTC.

This clone was seen at least ten times. CDR3: CASSYRAGTDTQYF. CDR3 bases: TGTGCCAGCAGCTACAGGGCCGGCACAGATACGCAGTATTTT. The gene calls are TRBV6-1 and TRBJ2-3; D perhaps matches TRBD1 (6 bases). V lost 6 bases and J lost 1, with 11 bases in between. Germline V gene data show CDR1 as MNHNS and CDR2 as SASEGT. The CDR3 loop spans 14 amino acids.

The chain employs TRBV7-9 and TRBJ2-1, with a weak D call TRBD1 (5 bases). Deletions cut 5 bases from V and 4 bases from J, with 18 bases between. CDR3 size: 16 residues. In germline, CDR1 is SEHNR, CDR2 FQNEAQ (reference sequence). The CDR3 nucleotides are TGTGCCAGCAGCACTACTCACCATAGACAGTACAATGAGCAGTTCTTC. This encodes CASSTTHHRQYNEQFF.

The CDR3 spells CASSPQGIGSEKLFF. For the CDR3, the DNA is TGTGCCAGCTCCCCACAGGGGATAGGAAGTGAAAAACTGTTTTTT. The J gene is TRBJ1-4, the V gene TRBV2; 7 positions agree with TRBD1. With V trimmed by 8 bases and J by 7 bases, 13 bases remained unmatched. The CDR3 totals 15 residues. Germline V gene data show CDR1 as SNHLY and CDR2 as FYNNEI.

This CDR3 is CASSYSIWEQYF. The CDR3 nucleotides read TGTGCCAGCAGTTACTCGATTTGGGAGCAGTACTTC. This chain connects TRBV6-6 to TRBJ2-7; no definite D call. This CDR3 is 12 amino acids long. Trimming removed 0 bases from V and 7 bases from J, with 7 bases in between. Germline V CDR1 and CDR2: MNHNY, SVGAGI (reference sequence).

This clone was seen just once. The chain couples TRBV19 to TRBJ2-7; 7 bases agree with TRBD1. After removal of 5 bases from V and 3 bases from J, the junction contained 7 bases not matched to a gene. Germline V gene sequence: CDR1 LNHDA, CDR2 SQIVND (reference sequence). This CDR3 contains 14 residues. As DNA, the CDR3 is TGTGCCAGTAGTCGACAGGGAAAAATCTACGAGCAGTACTTC. This encodes CASSRQGKIYEQYF.

This clone was detected only once. The chain combines TRBV28 with TRBJ2-7; 7 positions match TRBD2. The germline CDR1 and CDR2 sequences are MDHEN and SYDVKM. The junction had 11 bases not matched to a gene; V was cut back by 6 bases and J by 3 bases. The CDR3 is made up of 15 amino acids. The CDR3 loop reads CASRRTSEEVYEQYF. As DNA, the CDR3 is TGTGCCAGCAGACGAACTAGCGAGGAAGTCTACGAGCAGTACTTC.

The chain recombines TRBV19 with TRBJ1-4; 7 positions match TRBD1. Germline V CDR1 and CDR2: LNHDA, SQIVND (reference sequence). This CDR3 comprises 13 residues. With V trimmed by 4 bases and J by 8 bases, 4 bases remained unmatched. In DNA form, the CDR3 reads TGTGCCAGTAGTACCTCGGACAGGGAAAAACTGTTTTTT. It encodes CASSTSDREKLFF.

The rearrangement uses TRBV29-1 and TRBJ2-6; weak D call: TRBD1 (5 bases). V lost 5 bases and J lost 0, with 8 bases in between. CDR1 and CDR2 from the germline V gene are SQVTM and ANQGSEA. CDR3 length equals 14 residues. Here the CDR3 reads CSVQGYSGANVLTF. CDR3 DNA: TGCAGCGTTCAGGGCTACTCTGGGGCCAACGTCCTGACTTTC.

Only a few counts were recorded for this clone. This chain connects TRBV11-2 to TRBJ1-2; the D gene is possibly TRBD1 (5 bases). The germline CDR1 and CDR2 sequences are SGHAT and FQNNGV. The CDR3 is 14 residues long. V lost 1 base, J lost 0 bases, and 6 bases lay in between. The chain's CDR3 is CASSLGRANYGYTF. The CDR3 DNA is TGTGCCAGCAGCTTAGGCAGGGCTAACTATGGCTACACCTTC. The full variable domain, completed using reference TRBV11-2 and TRBJ1-2, is EAGVAQSPRYKIIEKRQSVAFWCNPISGHATLYWYQQILGQGPKLLIQFQNNGVVDDSQLPKDRFSAERLKGVDSTLKIQPAKLEDSAVYLCASSLGRANYGYTFGSGTRLTVV.

The chain recombines TRBV6-5 with TRBJ1-4; D is possibly TRBD1 (6 bases). The CDR3 extends over 15 amino acids. Trimming shortened V by 6 bases and J by 3 bases, and 14 bases separated the two germline ends. Germline CDR1 and CDR2: MNHEY and SVGAGI. CDR3 DNA: TGTGCCAGCAGCATAGGACAGCATTCTAATGAAAAACTGTTTTTT. It is translated as CASSIGQHSNEKLFF.